This T cell receptor beta chain was sequenced for a study of blood T cell repertoires in COVID-19. The CDR3 length is 14 residues. Losses at the gene ends were 2 bases for V and 2 bases for J; bases not matched to a gene: 3. CDR1 and CDR2 (germline): SGHRS, YFSETQ. Method: immunoSEQ multiplex PCR; TCRdb's copy keeps in-frame clones and lacks some. In the table there are 150,000 to 200,000 clones, around nine tenths of which are singletons. Sequenced: peripheral blood. The chain combines TRBV5-1 with TRBJ2-5; 7 positions match TRBD1. This TCR was sampled from a human donor in a cohort sampled during active COVID-19. The CDR3 is CASSFSGQQETQYF. The CDR3 DNA is TGCGCCAGCAGCTTTTCGGGACAGCAAGAGACCCAGTACTTC.